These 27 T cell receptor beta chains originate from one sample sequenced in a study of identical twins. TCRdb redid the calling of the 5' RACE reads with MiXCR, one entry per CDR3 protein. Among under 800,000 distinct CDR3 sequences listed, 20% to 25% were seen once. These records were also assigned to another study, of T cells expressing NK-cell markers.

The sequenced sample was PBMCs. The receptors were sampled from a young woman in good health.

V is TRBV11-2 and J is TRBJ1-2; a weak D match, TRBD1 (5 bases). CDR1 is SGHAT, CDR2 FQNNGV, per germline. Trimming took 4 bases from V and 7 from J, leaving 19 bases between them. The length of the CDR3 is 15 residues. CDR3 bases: TGTGCCAGCAGCTCCCTGTCGGGACGGCGCGGTGGCTACACCTTC. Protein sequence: CASSSLSGRRGGYTF.

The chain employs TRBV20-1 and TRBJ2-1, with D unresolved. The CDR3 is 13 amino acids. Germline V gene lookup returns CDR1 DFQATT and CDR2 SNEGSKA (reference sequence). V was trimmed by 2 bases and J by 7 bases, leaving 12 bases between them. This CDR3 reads CSARPHSVNEQFF. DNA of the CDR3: TGCAGTGCTAGACCCCATAGTGTAAATGAGCAGTTCTTC.

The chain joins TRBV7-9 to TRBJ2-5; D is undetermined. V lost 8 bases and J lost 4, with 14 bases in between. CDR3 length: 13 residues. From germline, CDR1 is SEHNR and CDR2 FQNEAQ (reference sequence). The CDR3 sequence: CASSGPLGETQYF. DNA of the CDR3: TGTGCCAGCTCCGGGCCATTGGGAGAGACCCAGTACTTC.

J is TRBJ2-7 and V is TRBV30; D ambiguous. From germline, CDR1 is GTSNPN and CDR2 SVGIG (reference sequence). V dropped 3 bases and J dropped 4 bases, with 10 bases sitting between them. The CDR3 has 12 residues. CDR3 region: CAWSRELYEQYF. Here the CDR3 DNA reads TGTGCCTGGAGCAGAGAGCTGTACGAGCAGTACTTC. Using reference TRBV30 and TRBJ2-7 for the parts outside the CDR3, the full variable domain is SQTIHQWPATLVQPVGSPLSLECTVEGTSNPNLYWYRQAAGRGLQLLFYSVGIGQISSEVPQNLSASRPQDRQFILSSKKLLLSDSGFYLCAWSRELYEQYFGPGTRLTVT.

The CDR3 DNA reads TGTGCCAGCAGTTTAATCGGGGCCGGGGAGCTGTTTTTT. Translated: CASSLIGAGELFF. The chain employs TRBV27 and TRBJ2-2, with D maybe TRBD2 (5 bases). CDR3 length: 13 residues. Germline assignment: CDR1 MNHEY and CDR2 SMNVEV (reference sequence). V was cut by 2 bases and J by 6 bases, with 7 bases left in between.

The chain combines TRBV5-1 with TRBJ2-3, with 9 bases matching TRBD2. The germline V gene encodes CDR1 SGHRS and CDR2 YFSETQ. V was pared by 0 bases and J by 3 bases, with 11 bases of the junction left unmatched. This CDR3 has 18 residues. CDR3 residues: CASSLAFSSGGRTDTQYF. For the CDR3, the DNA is TGCGCCAGCAGCTTGGCATTCAGTAGCGGGGGCAGGACAGATACGCAGTATTTT.

CDR3 DNA sequence: TGCAGCGTTGACGTTGCAGGAATGAATGGCTACACCTTC. It specifies CSVDVAGMNGYTF. The V gene is TRBV29-1, the J gene TRBJ1-2; the D is unclear. Germline V gene data show CDR1 as SQVTM and CDR2 as ANQGSEA. Trimming cost V 3 bases and J 6 bases, with 14 bases left between them. The CDR3 sequence is 13 residues long.

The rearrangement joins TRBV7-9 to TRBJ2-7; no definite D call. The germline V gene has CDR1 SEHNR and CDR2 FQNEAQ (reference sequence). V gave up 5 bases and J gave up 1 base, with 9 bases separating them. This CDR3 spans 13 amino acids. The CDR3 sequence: CASSIGPSYEQYF. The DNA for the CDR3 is TGTGCCAGCAGCATTGGGCCTTCCTACGAGCAGTACTTC.

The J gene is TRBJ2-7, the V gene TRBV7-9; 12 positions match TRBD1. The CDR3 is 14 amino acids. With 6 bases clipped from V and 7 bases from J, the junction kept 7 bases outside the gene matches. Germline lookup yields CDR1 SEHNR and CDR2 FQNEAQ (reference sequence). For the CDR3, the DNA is TGTGCCAGCAGTCGGGACAGGGGGCGATGGGAGCAGTACTTC. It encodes CASSRDRGRWEQYF.

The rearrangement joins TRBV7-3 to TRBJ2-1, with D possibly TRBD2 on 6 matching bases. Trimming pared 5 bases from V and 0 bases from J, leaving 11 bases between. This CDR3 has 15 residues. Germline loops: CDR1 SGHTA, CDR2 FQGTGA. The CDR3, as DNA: TGTGCCAGCAGCCGTATAGCGGACTCCTACAATGAGCAGTTCTTC. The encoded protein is CASSRIADSYNEQFF.

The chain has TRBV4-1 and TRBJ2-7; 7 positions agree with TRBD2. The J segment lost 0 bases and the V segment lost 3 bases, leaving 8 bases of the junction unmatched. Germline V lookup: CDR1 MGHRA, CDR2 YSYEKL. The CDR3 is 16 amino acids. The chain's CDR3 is CASSHRSGINSYEQYF. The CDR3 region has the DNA TGCGCCAGCAGCCACAGGAGCGGGATCAACTCCTACGAGCAGTACTTC.

The CDR3 region has the DNA TGTGCCACTCGAGTGACTAGCGGGGAAGAGACCCAGTACTTC. This codes for CATRVTSGEETQYF. The chain couples TRBV12-3 or TRBV12-4 to TRBJ2-5; 11 bases align to TRBD2. The junction had 7 bases not matched to a gene; V was cut back by 10 bases and J by 3 bases. This CDR3 region has 14 residues.

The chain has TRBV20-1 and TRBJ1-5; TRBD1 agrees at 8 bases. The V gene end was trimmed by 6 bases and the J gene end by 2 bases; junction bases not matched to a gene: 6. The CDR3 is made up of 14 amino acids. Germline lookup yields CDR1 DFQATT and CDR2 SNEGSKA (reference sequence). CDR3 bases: TGCAGTGCATCTACGGACAGGGGCAATCAGCCCCAGCATTTT. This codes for CSASTDRGNQPQHF.

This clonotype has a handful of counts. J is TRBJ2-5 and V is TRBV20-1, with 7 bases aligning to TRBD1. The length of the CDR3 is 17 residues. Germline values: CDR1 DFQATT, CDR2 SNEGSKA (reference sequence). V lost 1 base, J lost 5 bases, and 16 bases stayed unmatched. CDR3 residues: CSARGGMETGPWETQYF. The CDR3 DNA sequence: TGCAGTGCTAGAGGCGGTATGGAGACAGGGCCGTGGGAGACCCAGTACTTC.

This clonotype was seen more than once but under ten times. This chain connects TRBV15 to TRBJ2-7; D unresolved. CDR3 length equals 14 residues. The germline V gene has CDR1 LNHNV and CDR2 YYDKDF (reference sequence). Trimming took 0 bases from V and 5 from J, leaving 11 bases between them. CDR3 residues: CATSRDPKHDEQYF. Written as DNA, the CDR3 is TGTGCCACCAGCAGAGATCCCAAGCATGACGAGCAGTACTTC.

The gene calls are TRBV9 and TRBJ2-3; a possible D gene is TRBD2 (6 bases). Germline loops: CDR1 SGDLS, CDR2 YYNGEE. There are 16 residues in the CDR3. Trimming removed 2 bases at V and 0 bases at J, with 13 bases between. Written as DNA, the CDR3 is TGTGCCAGCAGCGTTGCCGGGACTGGGAGCACAGATACGCAGTATTTT. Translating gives CASSVAGTGSTDTQYF.

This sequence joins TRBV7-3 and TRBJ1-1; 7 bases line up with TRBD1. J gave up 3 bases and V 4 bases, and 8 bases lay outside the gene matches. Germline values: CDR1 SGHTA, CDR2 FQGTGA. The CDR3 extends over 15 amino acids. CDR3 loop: CASSYTGTEDTEAFF. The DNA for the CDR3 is TGTGCCAGCAGCTATACCGGGACAGAGGACACTGAAGCTTTCTTT.

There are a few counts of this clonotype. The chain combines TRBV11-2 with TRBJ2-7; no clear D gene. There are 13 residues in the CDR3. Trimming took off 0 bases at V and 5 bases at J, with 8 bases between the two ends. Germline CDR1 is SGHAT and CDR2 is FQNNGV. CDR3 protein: CASSLEGADEQYF. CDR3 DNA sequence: TGTGCCAGCAGCTTAGAGGGTGCTGACGAGCAGTACTTC.

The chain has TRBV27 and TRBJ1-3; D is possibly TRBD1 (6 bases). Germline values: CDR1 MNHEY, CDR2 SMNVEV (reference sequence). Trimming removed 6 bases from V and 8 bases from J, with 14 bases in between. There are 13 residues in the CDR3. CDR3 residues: CASSPTGHDTIYF. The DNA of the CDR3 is TGTGCCAGCAGCCCAACAGGGCACGACACCATATATTTT.

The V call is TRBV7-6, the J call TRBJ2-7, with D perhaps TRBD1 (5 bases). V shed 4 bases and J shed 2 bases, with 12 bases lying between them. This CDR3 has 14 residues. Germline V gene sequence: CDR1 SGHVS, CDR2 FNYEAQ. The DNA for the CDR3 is TGTGCCAGCAGCTCACGACAGCCTCCCTACGAGCAGTACTTC. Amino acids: CASSSRQPPYEQYF.

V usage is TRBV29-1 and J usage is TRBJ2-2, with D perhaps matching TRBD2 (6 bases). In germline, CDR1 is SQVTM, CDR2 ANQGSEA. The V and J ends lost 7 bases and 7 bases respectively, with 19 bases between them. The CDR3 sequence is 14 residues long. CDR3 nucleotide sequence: TGCAGCGCCTTAGACGGAGGGGACGGCGGGGAGCTGTTTTTT. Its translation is CSALDGGDGGELFF.

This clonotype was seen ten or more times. CDR3 DNA: TGTGCCAGCAGCTCGGGACAGGGGCAAGAGACCCAGTACTTC. It codes for CASSSGQGQETQYF. This chain joins TRBV12-3 or TRBV12-4 and TRBJ2-5, with 10 bases lining up with TRBD1. With 6 bases clipped from V and 2 bases from J, the junction kept 3 bases outside the gene matches. The CDR3 has 14 amino acids.

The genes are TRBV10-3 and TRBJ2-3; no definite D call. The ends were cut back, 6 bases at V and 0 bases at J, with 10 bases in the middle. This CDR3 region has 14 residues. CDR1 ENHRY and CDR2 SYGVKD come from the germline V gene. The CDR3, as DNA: TGTGCCATCAGCGTGACACTGAGCACAGATACGCAGTATTTT. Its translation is CAISVTLSTDTQYF.

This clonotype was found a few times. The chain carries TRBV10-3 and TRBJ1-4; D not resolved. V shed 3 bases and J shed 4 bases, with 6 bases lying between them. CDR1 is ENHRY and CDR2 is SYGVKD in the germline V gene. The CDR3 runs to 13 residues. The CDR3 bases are TGTGCCATCAGTGAAGATAGTAATGAAAAACTGTTTTTT. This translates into CAISEDSNEKLFF.

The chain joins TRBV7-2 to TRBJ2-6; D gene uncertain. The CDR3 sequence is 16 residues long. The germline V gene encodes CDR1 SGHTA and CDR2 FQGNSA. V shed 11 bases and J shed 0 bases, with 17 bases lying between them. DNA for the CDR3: TGTGCCGCAGATTCCCATGGGAACTCTGGGGCCAACGTCCTGACTTTC. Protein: CAADSHGNSGANVLTF.

This chain's CDR3 is CASSRIQVGGAGYTF. CDR3 DNA sequence: TGTGCCAGCAGCCGGATCCAAGTTGGAGGAGCGGGCTACACCTTC. This chain uses TRBV3-1 with TRBJ1-2; D is ambiguous. The length of the CDR3 is 15 residues. Germline V gene lookup returns CDR1 LGHDT and CDR2 YNNKEL (reference sequence). V was clipped by 4 bases and J by 8 bases, with 20 bases between them.

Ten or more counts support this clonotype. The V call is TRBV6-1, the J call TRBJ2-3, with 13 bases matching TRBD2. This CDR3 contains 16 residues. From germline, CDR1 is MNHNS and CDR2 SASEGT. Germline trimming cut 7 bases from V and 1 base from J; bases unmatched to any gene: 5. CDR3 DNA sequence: TGTGCCAGCACCGGACTAGCGGGAGAAGGCACAGATACGCAGTATTTT. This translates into CASTGLAGEGTDTQYF.